These T cell receptor beta chains were read from a single sample in a study of blood T cells in healthy people across ages. TCRdb re-called the 5' RACE reads with MiXCR, one entry per CDR3 protein. The sample consists of over 1,300,000 distinct CDR3 sequences, around 59% of them appearing once. Sequencing was performed on blood. These receptors came from a man between 18 and 35 years old in good health. The CDR3 runs from the conserved cysteine through the conserved F or W. Not every row has a clone size; where given, it reads once, few, many or a size class.

j_gene	abundance	v_gene	CDR3aa
TRBJ2-3	NA	TRBV4-1	CASSHRLAGNTDTQYF
TRBJ2-1	NA	TRBV5-1	CASSLTGRVADNEQFF
TRBJ2-3	NA	TRBV7-3	CASSLLSRDRGPSTDTQYF
TRBJ1-2	NA	TRBV7-9	CASSLGTTGGGYTF
TRBJ1-6	NA	TRBV21-1	CASTPGQGFCSPLHF
TRBJ2-1	NA	TRBV12-3/TRBV12-4	CASSLKVAGQETQFF
TRBJ1-5	NA	TRBV2	CASTPGWGRQPQHF
TRBJ1-6	NA	TRBV20-1	CSASARRGADSPLHF
TRBJ2-7	NA	TRBV7-9	CASSSVPLALEQYF
TRBJ2-2	NA	TRBV29-1	CSVEDAGMNTGELFF
TRBJ1-5	few	TRBV9	CASSVGTGGQPQHF
TRBJ2-6	NA	TRBV12-3/TRBV12-4	CASSLTASGPGANVLTF
TRBJ2-7	NA	TRBV29-1	CSVGGTSYEQYF
TRBJ2-6	NA	TRBV27	CASSFDRGRSSGANVLTF
TRBJ2-1	NA	TRBV6-2/TRBV6-3	CASSGLLADTEQFF
TRBJ2-1	NA	TRBV20-1	CSARDIASEYNEQFF
TRBJ1-1	NA	TRBV24-1	CATSDGGGNTEAFF
NA	NA	TRBV12-3/TRBV12-4	CASRPRTSVNIQYF
TRBJ1-5	NA	TRBV10-3	CAISAGTESDQPQHF
TRBJ2-7	NA	TRBV3-1	CASSQHTYEQYF
TRBJ2-7	NA	TRBV4-2	CASSQTQGTVSYEQYF
TRBJ2-1	NA	TRBV27	CAGSSLEWRGHNEQFF
TRBJ2-1	once	TRBV9	CASSQTSGRLKYEQFF
TRBJ2-3	few	TRBV2	CASSAVRHTDTQYF